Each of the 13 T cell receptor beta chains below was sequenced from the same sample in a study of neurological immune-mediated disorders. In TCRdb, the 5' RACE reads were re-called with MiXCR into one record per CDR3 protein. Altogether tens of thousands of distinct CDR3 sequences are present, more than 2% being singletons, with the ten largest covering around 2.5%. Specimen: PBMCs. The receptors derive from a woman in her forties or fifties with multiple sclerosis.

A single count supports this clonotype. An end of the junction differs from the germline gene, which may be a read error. CDR3 sequence reads: CANSKDLGEQFF. The CDR3 region has the DNA TGCGCCAACAGCAAAGATTTAGGTGAGCAGTTCTTC. This rearrangement joins TRBV4-1 to TRBJ2-1, with D uncertain. This CDR3 has 12 amino acids. Germline CDR1 reads MGHRA; CDR2 reads YSYEKL.

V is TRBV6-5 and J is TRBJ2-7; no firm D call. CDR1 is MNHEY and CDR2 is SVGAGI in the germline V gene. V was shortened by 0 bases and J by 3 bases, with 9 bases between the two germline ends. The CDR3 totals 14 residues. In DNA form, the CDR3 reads TGTGCCAGCAGTTACTCGGTAGTAGGCTACGAGCAGTACTTC. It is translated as CASSYSVVGYEQYF.

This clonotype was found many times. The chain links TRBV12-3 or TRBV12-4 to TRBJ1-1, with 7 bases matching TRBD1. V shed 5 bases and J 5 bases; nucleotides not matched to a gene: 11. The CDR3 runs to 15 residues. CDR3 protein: CASSPLRGQLTEAFF. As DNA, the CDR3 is TGTGCCAGCAGTCCACTCAGGGGACAGTTGACTGAAGCTTTCTTT.

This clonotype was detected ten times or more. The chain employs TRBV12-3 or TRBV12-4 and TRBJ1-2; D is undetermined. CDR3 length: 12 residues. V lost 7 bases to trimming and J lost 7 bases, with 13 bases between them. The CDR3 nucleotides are TGTGCCAGCACTGCCCCGGGCGCTGGCTACACCTTC. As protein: CASTAPGAGYTF.

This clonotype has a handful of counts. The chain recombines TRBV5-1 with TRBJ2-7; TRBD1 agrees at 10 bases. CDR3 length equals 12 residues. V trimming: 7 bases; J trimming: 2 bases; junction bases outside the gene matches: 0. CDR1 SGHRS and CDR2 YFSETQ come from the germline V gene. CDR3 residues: CASGTGAYEQYF. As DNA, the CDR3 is TGCGCCAGCGGGACAGGGGCCTACGAGCAGTACTTC.

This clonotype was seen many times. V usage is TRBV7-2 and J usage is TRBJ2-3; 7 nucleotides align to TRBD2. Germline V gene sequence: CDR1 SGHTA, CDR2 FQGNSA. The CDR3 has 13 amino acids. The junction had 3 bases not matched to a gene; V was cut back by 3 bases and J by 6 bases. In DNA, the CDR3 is TGTGCCAGCAGCTTGGGGGGGTGGGATACGCAGTATTTT. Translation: CASSLGGWDTQYF.

The CDR3 sequence is CSARDEVDPRGLETQYF. CDR3 nucleotide sequence: TGCAGTGCTAGAGACGAGGTGGACCCTAGGGGGCTGGAGACCCAGTACTTC. The V gene is TRBV20-1, the J gene TRBJ2-5; 7 bases map to TRBD1. The germline CDR1 and CDR2 sequences are DFQATT and SNEGSKA (reference sequence). CDR3 size: 17 residues. With V trimmed by 0 bases and J by 5 bases, 15 bases remained unmatched.

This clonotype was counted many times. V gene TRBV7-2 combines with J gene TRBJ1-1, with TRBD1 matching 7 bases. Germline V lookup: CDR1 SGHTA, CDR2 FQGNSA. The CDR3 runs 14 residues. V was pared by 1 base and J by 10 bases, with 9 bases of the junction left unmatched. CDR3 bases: TGTGCCAGCAGCTTAGACGGTTCCACAGGGGTAGCTTTCTTT. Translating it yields CASSLDGSTGVAFF.

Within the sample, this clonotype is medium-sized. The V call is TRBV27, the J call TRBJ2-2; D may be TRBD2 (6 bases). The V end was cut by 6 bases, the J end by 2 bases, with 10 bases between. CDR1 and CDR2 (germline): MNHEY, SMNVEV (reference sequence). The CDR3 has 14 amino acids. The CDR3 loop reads CASSRDLNTGELFF. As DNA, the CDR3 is TGTGCCAGCAGCCGGGACTTAAACACCGGGGAGCTGTTTTTT.

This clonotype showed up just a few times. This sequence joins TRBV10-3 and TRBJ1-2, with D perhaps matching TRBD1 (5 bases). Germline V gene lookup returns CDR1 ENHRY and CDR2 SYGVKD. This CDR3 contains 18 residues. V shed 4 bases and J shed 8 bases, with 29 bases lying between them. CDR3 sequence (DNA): TGTGCCATCAGTGGGCCAGGGCACACGGGGTCGGGAGTGAGGGGCTACACCTTC. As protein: CAISGPGHTGSGVRGYTF.

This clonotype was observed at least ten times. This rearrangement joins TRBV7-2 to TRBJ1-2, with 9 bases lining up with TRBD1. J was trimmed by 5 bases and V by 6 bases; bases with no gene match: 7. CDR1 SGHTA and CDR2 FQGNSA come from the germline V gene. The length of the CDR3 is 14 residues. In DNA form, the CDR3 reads TGTGCCAGCAGTCCTACAGGGGGCGGTTATGGCTACACCTTC. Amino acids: CASSPTGGGYGYTF.

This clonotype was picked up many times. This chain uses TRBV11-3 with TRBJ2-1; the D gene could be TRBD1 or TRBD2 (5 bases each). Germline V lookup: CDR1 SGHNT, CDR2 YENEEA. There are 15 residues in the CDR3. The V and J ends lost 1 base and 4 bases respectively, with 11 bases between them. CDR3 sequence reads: CASSLGGSIYNEQFF. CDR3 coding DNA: TGTGCCAGCAGCTTAGGGGGGTCTATTTACAATGAGCAGTTCTTC.

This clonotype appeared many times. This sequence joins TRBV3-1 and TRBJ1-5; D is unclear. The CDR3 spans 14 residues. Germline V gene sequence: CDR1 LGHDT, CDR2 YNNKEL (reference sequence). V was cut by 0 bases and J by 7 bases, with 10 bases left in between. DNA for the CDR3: TGTGCCAGCAGCCAAGATGCAGTAGGGCAGCCCCAGCATTTT. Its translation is CASSQDAVGQPQHF.